This TCR beta chain is from a study of T cell changes during pregnancy in multiple sclerosis. The CDR3 sequence is 14 residues long. In germline, CDR1 is SEHNR, CDR2 FQNEAQ (reference sequence). Trimming removed 5 bases from V and 0 bases from J; junction bases left unmatched: 1. Produced via immunoSEQ multiplex PCR; TCRdb's table is partial and in-frame only. The sample consists of around 19,000 clones, 88% of them appearing once. The rearrangement uses TRBV7-9 and TRBJ1-5, with TRBD1 matching 7 bases. The receptor was isolated from a female donor in good health, enrolled as a control in a pregnancy study. The specimen comprised CD8+ T cells from peripheral blood mononuclear cells, sampled after pregnancy. This CDR3 reads CASSGTVSNQPQHF. CDR3 coding DNA: TGTGCCAGCAGCGGGACAGTTAGCAATCAGCCCCAGCATTTT.